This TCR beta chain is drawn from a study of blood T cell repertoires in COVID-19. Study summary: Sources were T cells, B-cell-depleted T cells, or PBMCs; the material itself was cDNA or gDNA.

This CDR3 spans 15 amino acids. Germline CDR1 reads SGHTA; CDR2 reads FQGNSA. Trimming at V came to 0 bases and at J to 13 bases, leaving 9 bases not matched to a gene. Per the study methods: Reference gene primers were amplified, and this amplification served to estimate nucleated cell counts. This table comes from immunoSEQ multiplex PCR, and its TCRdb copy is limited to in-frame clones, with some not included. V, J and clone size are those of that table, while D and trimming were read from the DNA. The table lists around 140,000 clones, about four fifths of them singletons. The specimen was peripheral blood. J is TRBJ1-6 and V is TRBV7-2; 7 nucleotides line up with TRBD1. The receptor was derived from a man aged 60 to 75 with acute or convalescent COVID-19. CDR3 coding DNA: TGTGCCAGCAGCTTAGCCCGACAGGGCGAAACTCCCCTCCACTTT. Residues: CASSLARQGETPLHF.